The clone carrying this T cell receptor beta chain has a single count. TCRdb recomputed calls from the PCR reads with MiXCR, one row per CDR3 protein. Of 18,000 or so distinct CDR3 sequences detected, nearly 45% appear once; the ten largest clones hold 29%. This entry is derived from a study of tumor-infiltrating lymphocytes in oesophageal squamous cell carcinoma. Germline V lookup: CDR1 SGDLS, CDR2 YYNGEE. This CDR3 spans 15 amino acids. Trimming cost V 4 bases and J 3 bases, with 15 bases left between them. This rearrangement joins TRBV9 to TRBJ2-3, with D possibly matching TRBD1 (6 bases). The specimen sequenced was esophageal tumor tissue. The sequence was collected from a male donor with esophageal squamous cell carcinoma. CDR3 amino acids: CASSTRQDLTDTQYF. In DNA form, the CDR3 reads TGTGCCAGCAGCACCCGACAGGATTTGACAGATACGCAGTATTTT.